Sequencing of this TCR beta chain was carried out in a study of shared clonotypes between healthy human individuals. General observations from the study: Non-shared clonotypes had lower generation probabilities than those shared by all four donors. Blood was the only sampled material, and tissue repertoires likely differ.

Replicate PCRs run on sorted subsets employed around 200 ng DNA, roughly 30,000 T cell genomes. Method: immunoSEQ multiplex PCR; TCRdb's copy keeps in-frame clones and lacks some. Altogether 600,000 to 800,000 clones are present, roughly 72% being singletons, with the ten largest covering roughly 1.8%. The V gene's germline CDR1 is MGHRA and CDR2 YSYEKL. The CDR3 has 16 amino acids. V was pared by 0 bases and J by 4 bases, with 4 bases of the junction left unmatched. Regarding this clone: Its specificity is not known. Other DNA sequences within the sample encode an identical CDR3.

The TCR was taken from a woman younger than 45 in good health. Sequenced input: memory CD4+ T cells sorted from blood. Subset reported: CD45RA-negative fraction. This sequence joins TRBV4-1 and TRBJ2-1; the match to TRBD2 covers 9 bases. CDR3 protein: CASSQDVTSGYNEQFF. The CDR3 region has the DNA TGCGCCAGCAGCCAAGACGTAACTAGCGGGTACAATGAGCAGTTCTTC.